The 4 T cell receptor beta chains below were found in one sample sequenced in a study of T-cell reconstitution after alpha-beta-depleted transplantation in children. This sample's TCRbeta library carried unique molecular identifier barcodes. Using its own MiXCR run on the PCR reads, TCRdb lists one record per CDR3 protein. The repertoire holds around 100,000 distinct CDR3 sequences, with around a tenth as singletons. Sequenced material: PBMCs, taken before TCRalphabeta/CD19-depleted stem cell transplant. Receptors were obtained from a boy younger than 10 with acute lymphoblastic leukemia, due to receive a stem cell transplant.

This clonotype showed up just a few times. This chain uses TRBV5-1 with TRBJ2-1; 9 bases fit TRBD2. Trimming at V came to 3 bases and at J to 10 bases, leaving 20 bases not matched to a gene. CDR3 size: 18 residues. CDR1 is SGHRS, CDR2 YFSETQ, per germline. The CDR3 reads CASSYSGASGIRSLEQFF. Here the CDR3 DNA reads TGCGCCAGCAGCTACTCAGGGGCTAGCGGGATAAGGTCGCTCGAGCAGTTCTTC.

The chain links TRBV6-1 to TRBJ2-2; 7 nucleotides align to TRBD1. Germline CDR1 reads MNHNS; CDR2 reads SASEGT. The trim removed 6 bases at V and 4 bases at J, leaving 8 bases unmatched. The CDR3 contains 15 residues. This CDR3 reads CASRSGTVGTGELFF. CDR3 DNA sequence: TGTGCCAGCAGATCCGGGACAGTAGGCACCGGGGAGCTGTTTTTT.

There are many counts of this clonotype. The rearrangement uses TRBV7-2 and TRBJ2-7; D uncertain. Per germline, CDR1 SGHTA and CDR2 FQGNSA. V was cut by 2 bases and J by 4 bases, with 3 bases left in between. The CDR3 consists of 11 residues. As DNA, the CDR3 is TGTGCCAGCAGCTTAACGTACGAGCAGTACTTC. Its protein product is CASSLTYEQYF.

The chain couples TRBV5-5 to TRBJ2-1; tentatively, D is TRBD2 (6 bases). CDR1 is SGHKS and CDR2 is YYEKEE in the germline V gene (reference sequence). Trimming pared 4 bases from V and 1 base from J, leaving 15 bases between. The CDR3 has 16 residues. The CDR3 DNA reads TGTGCCAGCAGCATATCCGGGACTCCTTCCTACAATGAGCAGTTCTTC. Its translation: CASSISGTPSYNEQFF. The entire variable domain, with the rest obtained from reference TRBV5-5 and TRBJ2-1, is as follows: DAGVTQSPTHLIKTRGQQVTLRCSPISGHKSVSWYQQVLGQGPQFIFQYYEKEERGRGNFPDRFSARQFPNYSSELNVNALLLGDSALYLCASSISGTPSYNEQFFGPGTRLTVL.